Below are 18 T cell receptor beta chains sequenced from a single sample in a study of early T cells in non-severe SARS-CoV-2 infection. From the 5' RACE reads, TCRdb called clonotypes with MiXCR, one entry per CDR3 protein. The sample contains 70,000 to 90,000 distinct CDR3 sequences, around 16% of which appear only once. Sequenced: whole blood. The receptors originated from an adult who was a healthcare worker with PCR-confirmed SARS-CoV-2 infection or an uninfected control (not recorded which).

V is TRBV4-3 and J is TRBJ2-7; D gene ambiguous. CDR1 LGHNA and CDR2 YSLEER come from the germline V gene. V lost 0 bases to trimming and J lost 5 bases, with 8 bases between them. CDR3 length equals 13 residues. The CDR3 protein is CASSQDPRDEQYF. DNA for the CDR3: TGCGCCAGCAGCCAAGATCCCCGGGACGAGCAGTACTTC.

The chain uses TRBV5-4 and TRBJ1-6, with TRBD1 as a possible D gene (5 bases). Germline CDR1 reads SGHNT; CDR2 reads YYREEE (reference sequence). The CDR3 has 14 amino acids. V was pared by 2 bases and J by 9 bases, with 12 bases between. The CDR3 sequence: CASSLEVGRSPLHF. The CDR3 DNA is TGTGCCAGCAGCTTAGAAGTGGGGCGTTCACCCCTCCACTTT.

The rearrangement joins TRBV15 to TRBJ2-1; 7 nucleotides line up with TRBD2. The J segment lost 5 bases and the V segment lost 4 bases, leaving 8 bases of the junction unmatched. CDR3 length: 15 amino acids. In germline, CDR1 is LNHNV, CDR2 YYDKDF (reference sequence). The CDR3, as DNA: TGTGCCACCAGCACAGGGCGGGAGTATCACAATGAGCAGTTCTTC. It translates to CATSTGREYHNEQFF.

This rearrangement joins TRBV27 to TRBJ1-6; maybe TRBD1 (5 bases). This CDR3 spans 15 amino acids. V was pared by 5 bases and J by 11 bases, with 19 bases between. Germline V gives CDR1 MNHEY, CDR2 SMNVEV (reference sequence). CDR3 sequence: CASSLTRDPGTPLHF. For the CDR3, the DNA is TGTGCCAGCAGTCTTACTCGGGACCCCGGCACACCCCTCCACTTT.

This clonotype was counted only a few times. The gene calls are TRBV11-2 and TRBJ2-3; D is undetermined. Between the trimmed V and J ends, which lost 1 base and 10 bases, there was a span of 12 bases. Germline lookup yields CDR1 SGHAT and CDR2 FQNNGV. This CDR3 is 13 amino acids long. DNA of the CDR3: TGTGCCAGCAGCTTAGTACCGCGCAGGCCGCAGTATTTT. This gives the protein CASSLVPRRPQYF. The whole variable domain, filled in from reference TRBV11-2 and TRBJ2-3, reads EAGVAQSPRYKIIEKRQSVAFWCNPISGHATLYWYQQILGQGPKLLIQFQNNGVVDDSQLPKDRFSAERLKGVDSTLKIQPAKLEDSAVYLCASSLVPRRPQYFGPGTRLTVL.

The DNA of the CDR3 is TGTGCCATCAGTGAGTCAACAGATACGCAGTATTTT. Encoded protein: CAISESTDTQYF. The chain couples TRBV10-3 to TRBJ2-3; D unclear. Germline CDR1 is ENHRY and CDR2 is SYGVKD. Trimming left V 0 bases short and J 3 bases short, with 1 base between. CDR3 length equals 12 residues.

The chain combines TRBV29-1 with TRBJ2-2, with D possibly TRBD1 on 5 matching bases. The CDR3 has 12 amino acids. Germline V gene data show CDR1 as SQVTM and CDR2 as ANQGSEA. Trimming cost V 7 bases and J 7 bases, with 13 bases left between them. As DNA, the CDR3 is TGCAGCGCCCTCAGGGCTGGCGGGGAGCTGTTTTTT. It yields the protein CSALRAGGELFF.

This clonotype was detected many times. The V call is TRBV7-2, the J call TRBJ2-7, with D tentatively TRBD1 (6 bases). Per germline, CDR1 SGHTA and CDR2 FQGNSA. This CDR3 contains 11 residues. V lost 7 bases and J 5 bases, leaving 9 bases between the germline ends. CDR3 sequence (DNA): TGTGCCAGCACGACAGGAGACGAGCAGTACTTC. It specifies CASTTGDEQYF.

In this sample, this clonotype turned up a few times. The chain employs TRBV12-3 or TRBV12-4 and TRBJ2-3, with a tentative D call TRBD2 (6 bases). Deletions cut 4 bases from V and 7 bases from J, with 15 bases between. This CDR3 comprises 14 residues. CDR3 coding DNA: TGTGCCAGCAGTTACGACGTGGGAGGCCATACGCAGTATTTT. Protein product: CASSYDVGGHTQYF.

This clonotype was found a few times. The chain joins TRBV18 to TRBJ1-5; D uncertain. There are 15 residues in the CDR3. Germline V gene data show CDR1 as KGHSH and CDR2 as LQKENI. V lost 0 bases to trimming and J lost 3 bases, with 9 bases between them. The CDR3 sequence is CASSPPAQSNQPQHF. The CDR3 DNA reads as TGTGCCAGCTCACCACCTGCACAATCCAATCAGCCCCAGCATTTT.

Ten or more counts support this clonotype. The rearrangement uses TRBV5-1 and TRBJ2-6, with D possibly matching TRBD2 (5 bases). There are 15 residues in the CDR3. V dropped 7 bases and J dropped 3 bases, with 14 bases sitting between them. Per germline, CDR1 SGHRS and CDR2 YFSETQ. The DNA of the CDR3 is TGCGCCAGCGGAAAGCTCGGGGTTGGGGCCAACGTCCTGACTTTC. Protein sequence: CASGKLGVGANVLTF. The variable domain in full, with the rest retrieved from reference TRBV5-1 and TRBJ2-6, is KAGVTQTPRYLIKTRGQQVTLSCSPISGHRSVSWYQQTPGQGLQFLFEYFSETQRNKGNFPGRFSGRQFSNSRSEMNVSTLELGDSALYLCASGKLGVGANVLTFGAGSRLTVL.

This clonotype was picked up a small number of times. The chain links TRBV29-1 to TRBJ2-3, with D possibly matching TRBD2 (6 bases). The CDR3 is 15 amino acids. CDR1 SQVTM and CDR2 ANQGSEA come from the germline V gene. V was cut by 4 bases and J by 2 bases, with 16 bases left in between. The CDR3 is CSVAYGGTNTDTQYF. The CDR3 nucleotides read TGCAGCGTTGCTTATGGCGGGACGAACACAGATACGCAGTATTTT.

This clonotype was recorded a few times. The V call is TRBV9, the J call TRBJ2-1; TRBD2 might be the D (5 bases). Deletions cut 0 bases from V and 0 bases from J, with 7 bases between. The germline V gene has CDR1 SGDLS and CDR2 YYNGEE. The CDR3 runs 15 residues. The CDR3 nucleotides are TGTGCCAGCAGCGTAGCTAGCAGCTCCTACAATGAGCAGTTCTTC. Its translation is CASSVASSSYNEQFF.

The table lists this clonotype with many counts. The V call is TRBV6-6, the J call TRBJ2-3; D not resolved. The germline V gene encodes CDR1 MNHNY and CDR2 SVGAGI (reference sequence). This CDR3 is 11 amino acids long. Trimming cost V 6 bases and J 2 bases, with 3 bases left between them. CDR3 sequence reads: CASSHTDTQYF. As DNA, the CDR3 is TGTGCCAGCAGCCACACAGATACGCAGTATTTT.

This chain joins TRBV5-1 and TRBJ2-5; D not certain. This CDR3 spans 15 amino acids. V lost 2 bases, J lost 0 bases, and 11 bases lay in between. Germline V gene sequence: CDR1 SGHRS, CDR2 YFSETQ. As DNA, the CDR3 is TGCGCCAGCAGCTTAAAGGAATTGTACCAAGAGACCCAGTACTTC. This encodes CASSLKELYQETQYF. The full variable domain, its missing parts supplied by reference TRBV5-1 and TRBJ2-5, is KAGVTQTPRYLIKTRGQQVTLSCSPISGHRSVSWYQQTPGQGLQFLFEYFSETQRNKGNFPGRFSGRQFSNSRSEMNVSTLELGDSALYLCASSLKELYQETQYFGPGTRLLVL.

Many counts were recorded for this clonotype. This rearrangement joins TRBV6-5 to TRBJ2-3, with 7 nucleotides matching TRBD1. CDR1 is MNHEY and CDR2 is SVGAGI in the germline V gene. The V and J ends lost 6 bases and 5 bases, in that order; junction bases with no gene match: 5. This CDR3 comprises 13 residues. The CDR3 reads CASSLGQQDTQYF. CDR3 nucleotides: TGTGCCAGCAGCTTGGGACAGCAAGATACGCAGTATTTT.

This clonotype was seen many times. V gene TRBV7-8 combines with J gene TRBJ2-5, with TRBD1 matching over 8 bases. The length of the CDR3 is 13 residues. The V gene's germline CDR1 is SGHVS and CDR2 FQNEAQ. The V segment lost 1 base and the J segment 7 bases; nucleotides outside the gene matches: 2. The CDR3 here is CASSLVDRGTQYF. CDR3 coding DNA: TGTGCCAGCAGCTTAGTTGACAGGGGGACCCAGTACTTC.

This clonotype was seen only a few times. The rearrangement uses TRBV6-2 or TRBV6-3 and TRBJ1-4; D is ambiguous. Germline V CDR1 and CDR2: MNHEY, SVGEGT. V shed 4 bases and J shed 11 bases, with 14 bases lying between them. CDR3 length equals 13 residues. The CDR3 spells CASSWSAGTKLFF. The CDR3 DNA reads TGTGCCAGCAGTTGGTCAGCTGGAACGAAACTGTTTTTT.